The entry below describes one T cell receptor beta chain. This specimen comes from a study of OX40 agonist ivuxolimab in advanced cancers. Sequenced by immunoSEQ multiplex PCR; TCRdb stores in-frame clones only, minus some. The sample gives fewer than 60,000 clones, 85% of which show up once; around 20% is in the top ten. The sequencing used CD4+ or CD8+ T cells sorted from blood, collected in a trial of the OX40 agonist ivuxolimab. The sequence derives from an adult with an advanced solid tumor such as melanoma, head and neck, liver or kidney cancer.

DNA for the CDR3: TGTGCCAGCGACGGGTCAGATACGCAGTATTTT. Its protein is CASDGSDTQYF. The J gene is TRBJ2-3, the V gene TRBV7-9; unclear D gene. The CDR3 consists of 11 residues. Deletions cut 8 bases from V and 4 bases from J, with 7 bases between. Germline V gene lookup returns CDR1 SEHNR and CDR2 FQNEAQ (reference sequence).